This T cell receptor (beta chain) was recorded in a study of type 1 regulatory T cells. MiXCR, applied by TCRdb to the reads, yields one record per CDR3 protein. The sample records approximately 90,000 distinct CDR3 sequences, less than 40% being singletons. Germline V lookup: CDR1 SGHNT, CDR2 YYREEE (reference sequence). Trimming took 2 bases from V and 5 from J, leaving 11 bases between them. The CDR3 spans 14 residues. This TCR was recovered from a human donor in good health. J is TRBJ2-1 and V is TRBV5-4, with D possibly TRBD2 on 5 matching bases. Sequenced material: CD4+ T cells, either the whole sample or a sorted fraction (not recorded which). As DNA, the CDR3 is TGTGCCAGCAGCTTATCCCAGCGGAACAATGAGCAGTTCTTC. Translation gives CASSLSQRNNEQFF.